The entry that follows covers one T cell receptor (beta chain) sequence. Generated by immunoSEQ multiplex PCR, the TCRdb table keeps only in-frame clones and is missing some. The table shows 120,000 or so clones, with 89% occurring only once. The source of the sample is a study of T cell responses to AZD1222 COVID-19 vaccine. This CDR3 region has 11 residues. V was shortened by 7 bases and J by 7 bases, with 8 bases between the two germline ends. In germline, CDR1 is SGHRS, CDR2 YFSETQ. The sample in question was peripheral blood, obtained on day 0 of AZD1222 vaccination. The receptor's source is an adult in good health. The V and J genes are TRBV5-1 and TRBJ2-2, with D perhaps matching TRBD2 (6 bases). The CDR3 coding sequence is TGCGCCAGCGGGGGAGGCGGGGAGCTGTTTTTT. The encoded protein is CASGGGGELFF.